The entry below describes one T cell receptor beta chain. One end of the junction does not line up with germline, which may come from a read error. The CDR3 spans 14 residues. Germline CDR1 is SGHRS and CDR2 is YFSETQ. For the second PCR, which ran for roughly 7 to 11 cycles, a sample-barcoded 5' primer and a J-beta primer mix were used. Via MiXCR, TCRdb re-called the 5' RACE reads, giving one row per CDR3 protein. The sample contains about 730,000 distinct CDR3 sequences, around 46% of which appear only once. The source of the sample is a study of blood T cells in healthy people across ages. The chain recombines TRBV5-1 with TRBJ2-3, with TRBD1 matching 11 bases. This receptor was taken from a woman aged 60-75 years in good health. The specimen sequenced was blood. The CDR3 nucleotides read TGCGCCAGCAGCTGGGACAGGGGGTTCGATACGCTGTATTTT. Its protein product is CASSWDRGFDTLYF. Full variable domain (outside the CDR3, taken from reference TRBV5-1 and TRBJ2-3): KAGVTQTPRYLIKTRGQQVTLSCSPISGHRSVSWYQQTPGQGLQFLFEYFSETQRNKGNFPGRFSGRQFSNSRSEMNVSTLELGDSALYLCASSWDRGFDTLYFGPGTRLTVL.